By share of the sample, the clone carrying this TCR beta chain is medium-sized. These data are taken from a study of OX40 agonist ivuxolimab in advanced cancers. Study summary: Partial responses occurred in three patients (one hepatocellular carcinoma, two cutaneous melanoma).

V was shortened by 7 bases and J by 8 bases, with 14 bases between the two germline ends. This CDR3 is built from 13 residues. From germline, CDR1 is SNHLY and CDR2 FYNNEI. Assay: immunoSEQ multiplex PCR; the TCRdb copy retains only in-frame clones and omits some. The data contain some 85,000 clones, 91% of them singletons. This chain connects TRBV2 to TRBJ2-2; D is uncertain. The sequences come from CD4+ or CD8+ T cells sorted from blood, collected in a trial of the OX40 agonist ivuxolimab. The sequence was obtained from an adult with an advanced solid tumor such as melanoma, head and neck, liver or kidney cancer. The CDR3 nucleotides read TGTGCCAGCAATCCAGCCCCCATTGGGGAGCTGTTTTTT. Protein sequence: CASNPAPIGELFF.